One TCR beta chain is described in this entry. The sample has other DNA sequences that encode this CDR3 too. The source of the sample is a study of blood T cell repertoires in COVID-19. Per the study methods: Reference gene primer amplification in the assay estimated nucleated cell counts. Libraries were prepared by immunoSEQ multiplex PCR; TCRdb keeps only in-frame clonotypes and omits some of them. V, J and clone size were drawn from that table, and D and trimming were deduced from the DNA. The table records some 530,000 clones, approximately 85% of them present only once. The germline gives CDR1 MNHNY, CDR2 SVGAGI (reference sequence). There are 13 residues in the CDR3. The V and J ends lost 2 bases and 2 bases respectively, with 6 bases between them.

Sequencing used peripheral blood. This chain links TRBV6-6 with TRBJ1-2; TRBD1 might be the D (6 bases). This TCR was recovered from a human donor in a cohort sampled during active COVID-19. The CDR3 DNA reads TGTGCCAGCAGTTACGGACAGAACTATGGCTACACCTTC. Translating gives CASSYGQNYGYTF.